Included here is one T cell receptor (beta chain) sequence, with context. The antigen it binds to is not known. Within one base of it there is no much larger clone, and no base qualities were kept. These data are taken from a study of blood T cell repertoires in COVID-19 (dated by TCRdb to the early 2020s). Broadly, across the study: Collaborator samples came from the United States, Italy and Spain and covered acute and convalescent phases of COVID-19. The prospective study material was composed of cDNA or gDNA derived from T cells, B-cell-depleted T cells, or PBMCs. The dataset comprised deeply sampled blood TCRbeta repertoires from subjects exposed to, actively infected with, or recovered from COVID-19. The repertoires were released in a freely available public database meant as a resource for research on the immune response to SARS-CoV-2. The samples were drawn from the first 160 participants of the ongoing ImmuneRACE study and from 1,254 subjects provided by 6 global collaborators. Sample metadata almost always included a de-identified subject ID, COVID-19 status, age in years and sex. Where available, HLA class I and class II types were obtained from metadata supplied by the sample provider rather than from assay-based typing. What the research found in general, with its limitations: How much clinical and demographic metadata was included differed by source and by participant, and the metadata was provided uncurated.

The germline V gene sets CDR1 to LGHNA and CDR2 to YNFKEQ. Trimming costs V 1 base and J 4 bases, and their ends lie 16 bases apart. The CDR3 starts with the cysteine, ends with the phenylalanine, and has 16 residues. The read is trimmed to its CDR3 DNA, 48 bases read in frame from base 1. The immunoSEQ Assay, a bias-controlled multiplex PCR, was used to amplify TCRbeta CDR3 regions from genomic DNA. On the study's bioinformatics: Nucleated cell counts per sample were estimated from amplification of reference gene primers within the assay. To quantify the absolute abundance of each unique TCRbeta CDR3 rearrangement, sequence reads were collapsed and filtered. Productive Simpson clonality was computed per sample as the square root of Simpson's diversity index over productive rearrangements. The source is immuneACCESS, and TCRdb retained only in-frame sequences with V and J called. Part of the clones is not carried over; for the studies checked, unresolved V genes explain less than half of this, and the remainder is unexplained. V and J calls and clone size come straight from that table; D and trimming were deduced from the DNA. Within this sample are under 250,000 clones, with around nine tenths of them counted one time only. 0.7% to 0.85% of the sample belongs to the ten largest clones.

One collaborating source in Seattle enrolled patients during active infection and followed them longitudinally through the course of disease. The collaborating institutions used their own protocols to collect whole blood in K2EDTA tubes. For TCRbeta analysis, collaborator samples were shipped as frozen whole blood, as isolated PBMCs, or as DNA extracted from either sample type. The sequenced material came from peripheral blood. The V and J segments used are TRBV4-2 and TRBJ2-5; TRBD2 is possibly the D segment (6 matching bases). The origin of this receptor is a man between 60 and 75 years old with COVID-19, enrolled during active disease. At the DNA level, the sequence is TGTGCCAGCAGCCAAGTGGGCGGGGCGCCCCCAGAGACCCAGTACTTC. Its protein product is CASSQVGGAPPETQYF.